This TCR beta chain was found in a study of cytomegalovirus exposure and HLA in healthy donors. Study as a whole: Later, an analysis reported that the 110 or so validation repertoires had used the same platform as the approximately 720 first-cohort repertoires.

Remarks on this clone: Its matching antigen is unknown.

Overall study results and limits: Through in vitro validation, three CMV-associated chains were shown to be specific for CMV antigens.

This CDR3 contains 15 residues. The V end was cut by 1 base, the J end by 5 bases, with 15 bases between. Germline V gives CDR1 MGHRA, CDR2 YSYEKL. Here immunoSEQ multiplex PCR was the method, and the copy in TCRdb shows in-frame clones only, minus some. This sample has hundreds of thousands of clones, with approximately 88% found just once. Material for sequencing was PBMCs. This receptor was taken from a young woman in good health and CMV-seropositive. This chain uses TRBV4-1 with TRBJ2-7; D is perhaps TRBD1 (6 bases). DNA for the CDR3: TGCGCCAGCAGCCAAGGGTTGGGTGGGGACAACGAGCAGTACTTC. Translating gives CASSQGLGGDNEQYF.